This is a list of T cell receptor beta chains from one sample in a study of Graves' ophthalmopathy and Graves' hyperthyroidism. In TCRdb, the multiplex PCR reads were re-called with MiXCR into one record per CDR3 protein. The table records 35,000 to 50,000 distinct CDR3 sequences, about half of them present only once. The source material was peripheral blood. These receptors all come from an adult woman with stable Graves' hyperthyroidism. Each CDR3 is given with its conserved first and last residue. The D gene is left open where the match is weak. Size is stated for part of the rows, as once, few or many counts, or as a class when the clone is expanded.

clone size: many
D gene: .
J gene: TRBJ2-7
V gene: TRBV24-1
CDR3 DNA: TGTGCCACCAGTGACCGAACTAGTTACGAGCAGTACTTC
CDR3 protein: CATSDRTSYEQYF

clone size: many
D gene: .
J gene: TRBJ1-5
V gene: TRBV4-1
CDR3 DNA: TGCGCCAGCAGCCAAGGGGCTTGGGATCAGCCCCAGCATTTT
CDR3 protein: CASSQGAWDQPQHF

clone size: many
D gene: .
J gene: TRBJ2-7
V gene: TRBV28
CDR3 DNA: TGTGCCAGCAGTTTCCTTAGGTACGAGCAGTACTTC
CDR3 protein: CASSFLRYEQYF

clone size: few
D gene: TRBD2
J gene: TRBJ2-1
V gene: TRBV7-9
CDR3 DNA: TGTGCCAGCAGCCGTAAAGCGGGAGGGGTCTACAATGAGCAGTTCTTC
CDR3 protein: CASSRKAGGVYNEQFF

clone size: many
D gene: .
J gene: TRBJ1-1
V gene: TRBV30
CDR3 DNA: TGTGCCTGGATTACGGTGTTACAGCATAACACTGAAGCTTTCTTT
CDR3 protein: CAWITVLQHNTEAFF

clone size: .
D gene: .
J gene: TRBJ2-6
V gene: TRBV7-9
CDR3 DNA: TGTGCCAGCAGCTTAGCTGGCTCTGGGGCCAACGACCTGACTTTC
CDR3 protein: CASSLAGSGANDLTF

clone size: many
D gene: .
J gene: TRBJ1-2
V gene: TRBV20-1
CDR3 DNA: TGCAGTGCTACGAGTCCACAGGGCACATCTTCGGGCTACACCTTC
CDR3 protein: CSATSPQGTSSGYTF

clone size: medium-sized
D gene: .
J gene: TRBJ2-5
V gene: TRBV7-9
CDR3 DNA: TGTGCCAGCAGCTTAGGTGGGACCCAGTACTTC
CDR3 protein: CASSLGGTQYF

clone size: .
D gene: .
J gene: TRBJ2-7
V gene: TRBV6-5
CDR3 DNA: TGTGCCACCAGAGGGGGACTAATGTTCGAGCAGTACTTT
CDR3 protein: CATRGGLMFEQYF

clone size: many
D gene: .
J gene: TRBJ1-1
V gene: TRBV5-5
CDR3 DNA: TGTGCCAGCAGCTTGGAAGGGCTCGCTGTGGAAGCTTTCTTT
CDR3 protein: CASSLEGLAVEAFF

clone size: many
D gene: .
J gene: TRBJ2-7
V gene: TRBV5-1
CDR3 DNA: TGCGCCAGCAGCATTACCCCTAGCTCCCCCTCCTACGAGCAGTACTTC
CDR3 protein: CASSITPSSPSYEQYF

clone size: .
D gene: TRBD2
J gene: TRBJ2-5
V gene: TRBV3-1
CDR3 DNA: TGTGCCAGCAGCGGGACTAGCGGGAGAAGACAGACCCAGTACTTC
CDR3 protein: CASSGTSGRRQTQYF

clone size: many
D gene: TRBD2
J gene: TRBJ2-5
V gene: TRBV15
CDR3 DNA: TGTGCCACCAGCAGAGAACGGGGCAGCGGGAGAGAGACCCAGTACTTC
CDR3 protein: CATSRERGSGRETQYF

clone size: .
D gene: TRBD1
J gene: TRBJ1-1
V gene: TRBV20-1
CDR3 DNA: TGCTGTGCCTTACTCAGGGGGGAGAACACTGAAGCTTTCTTT
CDR3 protein: CCALLRGENTEAFF

clone size: .
D gene: TRBD2
J gene: TRBJ2-5
V gene: TRBV25-1
CDR3 DNA: TGTGCCAGCTCCGGGTCTAGCGGGAGGGCCGTAGAGACCCAGTACTTC
CDR3 protein: CASSGSSGRAVETQYF

clone size: .
D gene: TRBD2
J gene: TRBJ2-5
V gene: TRBV7-6
CDR3 DNA: TGTGCCAGCAGCTACGGTAGCGGGAAAGAGACCCAGTACTTC
CDR3 protein: CASSYGSGKETQYF

clone size: .
D gene: TRBD1
J gene: TRBJ1-2
V gene: TRBV2
CDR3 DNA: TGTGCCAGCAGTGGAATCCAGGGGGCGCAGAGCGGCGGCTACACCTTC
CDR3 protein: CASSGIQGAQSGGYTF

clone size: .
D gene: .
J gene: TRBJ1-5
V gene: TRBV25-1
CDR3 DNA: TGTGCCAGCAGTGAAAAAGGAATAAACAGGGTGAGGCAGCCCCAGCATTTT
CDR3 protein: CASSEKGINRVRQPQHF

clone size: .
D gene: TRBD1
J gene: TRBJ1-1
V gene: TRBV14
CDR3 DNA: TGTGCCAGCAGTTTGGACAGGGTGTCAGGAGCTTTCTTT
CDR3 protein: CASSLDRVSGAFF

clone size: many
D gene: .
J gene: TRBJ2-3
V gene: TRBV5-6
CDR3 DNA: TGTGCCAGCAGCTTAATGGGGGACAGCACAGATACGCAGTATTTT
CDR3 protein: CASSLMGDSTDTQYF

clone size: few
D gene: .
J gene: TRBJ1-5
V gene: TRBV5-1
CDR3 DNA: TGCGCCAGCAGCTCGGGGACGGTGCGGCAGCCCCAGCATTTT
CDR3 protein: CASSSGTVRQPQHF

clone size: .
D gene: TRBD1
J gene: TRBJ2-5
V gene: TRBV7-9
CDR3 DNA: TGTGCCAGCAGCTGCCGGGACAGGGTCGGGACCCAGTACTTC
CDR3 protein: CASSCRDRVGTQYF

clone size: .
D gene: .
J gene: TRBJ2-3
V gene: TRBV5-1
CDR3 DNA: TGCGCCAGCAACTTGTCTGAGGATACGCAGTATTTT
CDR3 protein: CASNLSEDTQYF

clone size: many
D gene: .
J gene: TRBJ2-7
V gene: TRBV5-6
CDR3 DNA: TGTGCCAGCAGCTTGGATTTAGGACCTGAGAGGGGCGAGCAGTACTTC
CDR3 protein: CASSLDLGPERGEQYF

clone size: .
D gene: TRBD2
J gene: TRBJ2-7
V gene: TRBV9
CDR3 DNA: TGTGCCAGCAGCGAAGGGACTAGCGGGAGCAACGAGCAGTACTTC
CDR3 protein: CASSEGTSGSNEQYF

clone size: many
D gene: .
J gene: TRBJ1-2
V gene: TRBV10-3
CDR3 DNA: TGTGCCATCAGTGAGCCCCAGGCGGCTAACTATGGCTACACCTTC
CDR3 protein: CAISEPQAANYGYTF

clone size: .
D gene: .
J gene: TRBJ1-1
V gene: TRBV7-7
CDR3 DNA: TGTGCTAGAGCCGAGACTGAAGCTTTCTTT
CDR3 protein: CARAETEAFF

clone size: .
D gene: .
J gene: TRBJ2-7
V gene: TRBV7-9
CDR3 DNA: TGTGCCAGCAGTATACAGGCTCACTCCTACGAGCAGTACTTC
CDR3 protein: CASSIQAHSYEQYF

clone size: many
D gene: .
J gene: TRBJ2-2
V gene: TRBV7-9
CDR3 DNA: TGTGCCAGCAGCTTCCTTTTTCCAGGGGCTAAGGCCGGGGAGCTGTTTTTT
CDR3 protein: CASSFLFPGAKAGELFF

clone size: many
D gene: .
J gene: TRBJ2-3
V gene: TRBV7-3
CDR3 DNA: TGTGCCAGCAGCCCCTCGGGCACAGATACGCAGTATTTT
CDR3 protein: CASSPSGTDTQYF

clone size: .
D gene: .
J gene: TRBJ1-5
V gene: TRBV20-1
CDR3 DNA: TGCAGTGCTAGGAAGGGGCCGACCTACCAGCCCCAGCATTTT
CDR3 protein: CSARKGPTYQPQHF

clone size: .
D gene: .
J gene: TRBJ2-7
V gene: TRBV2
CDR3 DNA: TGTGCCAGCATCCCCGAGCAGTACTTC
CDR3 protein: CASIPEQYF

clone size: .
D gene: TRBD2
J gene: TRBJ2-7
V gene: TRBV7-3
CDR3 DNA: TGTGCCAGCAGCTTCCGGGGCGGGAGCGACGAGCAGTACTTC
CDR3 protein: CASSFRGGSDEQYF

clone size: many
D gene: .
J gene: TRBJ1-5
V gene: TRBV20-1
CDR3 DNA: TGCAGTGCTGGGGTGGGGCAGCCCCAGCATTTT
CDR3 protein: CSAGVGQPQHF

clone size: .
D gene: .
J gene: TRBJ1-1
V gene: TRBV7-9
CDR3 DNA: TGTGCCAGCAGCCAAGGGACGGCCGAGGCTTTCTTT
CDR3 protein: CASSQGTAEAFF

clone size: medium-sized
D gene: .
J gene: TRBJ1-5
V gene: TRBV2
CDR3 DNA: TGTGCCAGCAGTACCAGTAGCAATCAGCCCCAGCATTTT
CDR3 protein: CASSTSSNQPQHF

clone size: .
D gene: .
J gene: TRBJ2-6
V gene: TRBV12-5
CDR3 DNA: TGTGCTAGTGGTTTGGGGGGCAAGACTGAAGCTTTC
CDR3 protein: CASGLGGKTEAF

clone size: .
D gene: TRBD1
J gene: TRBJ1-2
V gene: TRBV10-3
CDR3 DNA: TGTGCCATCAGTGAAAGTGGTACAGGGGGTGGCTACACCTTC
CDR3 protein: CAISESGTGGGYTF

clone size: .
D gene: TRBD1
J gene: TRBJ2-7
V gene: TRBV20-1
CDR3 DNA: TGCAGTGCTAGGGGGGGGCGGGACAGGGTACGATCCTACGAGCAGTACTTC
CDR3 protein: CSARGGRDRVRSYEQYF

clone size: many
D gene: TRBD2
J gene: TRBJ2-7
V gene: TRBV20-1
CDR3 DNA: TGCAGTGCGGTTAGACTAGCGGGAACCTCTAACGAGCAGTACTTC
CDR3 protein: CSAVRLAGTSNEQYF

clone size: many
D gene: .
J gene: TRBJ2-2
V gene: TRBV4-2
CDR3 DNA: TGTGCCAGCAGCCAAGATTCGGGTGGGCAGCCGTGGAGCGGGGAGCTGTTTTTT
CDR3 protein: CASSQDSGGQPWSGELFF

clone size: many
D gene: TRBD1
J gene: TRBJ1-2
V gene: TRBV24-1
CDR3 DNA: TGTGCCACCAGTCAGGGGGGAGAGGGGTATGGCTACACCTTC
CDR3 protein: CATSQGGEGYGYTF

clone size: few
D gene: .
J gene: TRBJ1-5
V gene: TRBV20-1
CDR3 DNA: TGCAGTGCTACAGGGTTGAGTCAGCCCCAGCATTTT
CDR3 protein: CSATGLSQPQHF

clone size: .
D gene: .
J gene: TRBJ1-5
V gene: TRBV11-1
CDR3 DNA: .
CDR3 protein: CDSSFYICSAAPRLYSNQPQHF

clone size: many
D gene: .
J gene: TRBJ1-1
V gene: TRBV27
CDR3 DNA: TGTGCCAGCCAGGGATTTGTGAACACTGAAGCTTTCTTT
CDR3 protein: CASQGFVNTEAFF

clone size: .
D gene: .
J gene: TRBJ1-2
V gene: TRBV15
CDR3 DNA: TGTGCCACCAGCAGAGCAGAGAATGGCTACACCTTC
CDR3 protein: CATSRAENGYTF

clone size: once
D gene: TRBD2
J gene: TRBJ2-7
V gene: TRBV20-1
CDR3 DNA: TGCAGTGCTGGCCCTAGCGGGAGCCTCGAGCAGTACTTC
CDR3 protein: CSAGPSGSLEQYF

clone size: .
D gene: TRBD1
J gene: TRBJ1-2
V gene: TRBV5-4
CDR3 DNA: TGTGCCAGCACGCGACCGGGACAGGGGAGGGGCTACGCCTTC
CDR3 protein: CASTRPGQGRGYAF

clone size: .
D gene: .
J gene: TRBJ2-2
V gene: TRBV20-1
CDR3 DNA: TGCAGTGTTCCCCCGGGACTCCAGGGGACCGGGGAGCTGGTTTTT
CDR3 protein: CSVPPGLQGTGELVF

clone size: .
D gene: TRBD2
J gene: TRBJ2-7
V gene: TRBV20-1
CDR3 DNA: TGCAGTGCTTACGGACTAGCGGGAGGGAAATACGAGCAGTACTTC
CDR3 protein: CSAYGLAGGKYEQYF

clone size: .
D gene: .
J gene: TRBJ2-7
V gene: TRBV4-1
CDR3 DNA: TGCGCCAGCAGCCAAGATAGAGGGCCAAGCGAGCAGTACTTC
CDR3 protein: CASSQDRGPSEQYF

clone size: many
D gene: TRBD1
J gene: TRBJ2-3
V gene: TRBV15
CDR3 DNA: TGTGCCACCAGCGAAATAGACAGGGCTCACACAGATACGCAGTATTTT
CDR3 protein: CATSEIDRAHTDTQYF

clone size: .
D gene: .
J gene: TRBJ1-5
V gene: TRBV2
CDR3 DNA: TGTGCCAGCAGTGAGGGGCAGGGCTATCAGCCCCAGCATTTT
CDR3 protein: CASSEGQGYQPQHF

clone size: .
D gene: TRBD1
J gene: TRBJ2-2
V gene: TRBV7-9
CDR3 DNA: TGTGCCAGCAGCAAGGACAGGGGGCGCATCGGGGAGCTGTTTTTT
CDR3 protein: CASSKDRGRIGELFF

clone size: .
D gene: TRBD1
J gene: TRBJ2-6
V gene: TRBV2
CDR3 DNA: TGTGCCAGCAGTGAACAGGGGGCTGGGGCCAACGTCCTGACTTTC
CDR3 protein: CASSEQGAGANVLTF

clone size: many
D gene: TRBD1
J gene: TRBJ1-4
V gene: TRBV4-1
CDR3 DNA: TGCGCCAGCAGCCAAGTAGACAGGGGTTATGAAAAACTGTTTTTT
CDR3 protein: CASSQVDRGYEKLFF

clone size: many
D gene: .
J gene: TRBJ1-1
V gene: TRBV28
CDR3 DNA: TGTGCCAGCAGTTACTACACAGGTAGCCCTGAAGCTTTCTTT
CDR3 protein: CASSYYTGSPEAFF

clone size: .
D gene: .
J gene: TRBJ1-2
V gene: TRBV15
CDR3 DNA: TGTGCCACTAACCAGGGGCGCGTAACCGGCTACACCTTC
CDR3 protein: CATNQGRVTGYTF

clone size: .
D gene: .
J gene: TRBJ2-1
V gene: TRBV3-1
CDR3 DNA: TGTGCCAGCAGCCAATTTCACAATGAGCAGTTCTTC
CDR3 protein: CASSQFHNEQFF